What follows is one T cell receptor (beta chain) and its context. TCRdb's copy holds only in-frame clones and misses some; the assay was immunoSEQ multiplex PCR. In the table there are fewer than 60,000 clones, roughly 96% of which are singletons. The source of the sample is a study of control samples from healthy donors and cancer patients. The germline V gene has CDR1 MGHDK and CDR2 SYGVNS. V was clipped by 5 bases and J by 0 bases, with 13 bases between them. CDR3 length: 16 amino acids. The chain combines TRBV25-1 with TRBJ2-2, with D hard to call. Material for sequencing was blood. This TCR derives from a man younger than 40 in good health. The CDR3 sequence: CASSTRADANTGELFF. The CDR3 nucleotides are TGTGCCAGCAGTACTCGGGCCGACGCGAACACCGGGGAGCTGTTTTTT.